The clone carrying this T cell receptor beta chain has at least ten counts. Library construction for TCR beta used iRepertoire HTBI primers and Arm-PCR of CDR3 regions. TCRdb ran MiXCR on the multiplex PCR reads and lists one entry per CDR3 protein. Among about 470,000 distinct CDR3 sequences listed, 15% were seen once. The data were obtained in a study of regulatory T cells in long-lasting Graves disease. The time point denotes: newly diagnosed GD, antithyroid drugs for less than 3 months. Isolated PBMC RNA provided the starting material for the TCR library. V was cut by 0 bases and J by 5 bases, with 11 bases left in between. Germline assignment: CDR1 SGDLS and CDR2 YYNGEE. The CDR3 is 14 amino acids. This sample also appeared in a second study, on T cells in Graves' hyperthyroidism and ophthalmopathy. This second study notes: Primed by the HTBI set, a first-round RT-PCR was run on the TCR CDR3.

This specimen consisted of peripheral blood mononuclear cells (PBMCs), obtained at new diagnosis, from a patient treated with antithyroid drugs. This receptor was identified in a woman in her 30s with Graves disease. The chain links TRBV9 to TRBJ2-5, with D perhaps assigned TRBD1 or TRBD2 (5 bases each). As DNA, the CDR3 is TGTGCCAGCAGCGTAGAAGGGACCAGCGAGACCCAGTACTTC. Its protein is CASSVEGTSETQYF.